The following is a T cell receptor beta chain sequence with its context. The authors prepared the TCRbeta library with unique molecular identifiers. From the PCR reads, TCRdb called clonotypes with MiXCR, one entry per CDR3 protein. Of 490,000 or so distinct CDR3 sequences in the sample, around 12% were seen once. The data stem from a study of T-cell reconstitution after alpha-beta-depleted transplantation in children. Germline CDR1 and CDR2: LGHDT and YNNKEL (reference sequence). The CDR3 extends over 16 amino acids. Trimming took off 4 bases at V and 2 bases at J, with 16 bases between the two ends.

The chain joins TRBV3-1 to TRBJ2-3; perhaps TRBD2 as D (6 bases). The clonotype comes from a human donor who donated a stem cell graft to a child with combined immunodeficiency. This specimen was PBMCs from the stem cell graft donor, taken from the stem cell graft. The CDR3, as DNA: TGTGCCAGCAGCCCTGGAGGGAGCGGGTACACAGATACGCAGTATTTT. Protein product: CASSPGGSGYTDTQYF.